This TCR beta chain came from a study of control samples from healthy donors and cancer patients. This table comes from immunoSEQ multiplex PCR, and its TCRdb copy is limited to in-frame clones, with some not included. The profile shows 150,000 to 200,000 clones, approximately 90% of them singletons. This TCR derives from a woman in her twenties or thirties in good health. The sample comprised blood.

In DNA, the CDR3 is TGTGCCATCTCCGGGACTAGCGGGAGCGGCGAGCAGTACTTC. The encoded protein is CAISGTSGSGEQYF. The chain joins TRBV10-3 to TRBJ2-7, with TRBD2 identical over 14 bases. The length of the CDR3 is 14 residues. Germline V gene data show CDR1 as ENHRY and CDR2 as SYGVKD. J lost 6 bases, V lost 8 bases, and 6 bases had no gene match.